These 8 T cell receptor beta chains were sequenced from one sample in a study of cytomegalovirus exposure and HLA in healthy donors. Use of 60 Vbeta and 13 Jbeta primers characterized the PCR. TCRdb's table, derived via immunoSEQ multiplex PCR, lists solely in-frame clones and lacks some. The table records some 210,000 clones, 78% of them present only once. Sequences were obtained from PBMCs. All receptors come from a male donor in good health and CMV-seronegative.

The chain links TRBV6-5 to TRBJ1-6; a weak D match, TRBD1 (5 bases). The germline V gene encodes CDR1 MNHEY and CDR2 SVGAGI. CDR3 length: 14 residues. Trimming removed 5 bases from V and 6 bases from J, with 11 bases in between. The CDR3 spells CASSAGFVNSPLHF. The CDR3 DNA reads as TGTGCCAGCAGTGCAGGGTTCGTTAATTCACCCCTCCACTTT.

This clone appeared once. This chain connects TRBV25-1 to TRBJ2-3; D possibly corresponds to TRBD2 (6 bases). Germline assignment: CDR1 MGHDK and CDR2 SYGVNS. The V end was cut by 2 bases, the J end by 2 bases, with 11 bases between. The CDR3 sequence is 15 residues long. Written as DNA, the CDR3 is TGTGCCAGCAGTGAACGTGGGGGGTACACAGATACGCAGTATTTT. This encodes CASSERGGYTDTQYF. The full variable domain, in which reference TRBV25-1 and TRBJ2-3 provide the parts outside the CDR3, is EADIYQTPRYLVIGTGKKITLECSQTMGHDKMYWYQQDPGMELHLIHYSYGVNSTEKGDLSSESTVSRIRTEHFPLTLESARPSHTSQYLCASSERGGYTDTQYFGPGTRLTVL.

This clone was recorded once. The gene calls are TRBV5-1 and TRBJ1-3; TRBD1 matches at 8 bases. The CDR3 is 15 amino acids. The germline V gene encodes CDR1 SGHRS and CDR2 YFSETQ. V was pared by 0 bases and J by 4 bases, with 3 bases of the junction left unmatched. This CDR3 reads CASSLDRGWGNTIYF. CDR3 nucleotide sequence: TGCGCCAGCAGCTTGGACAGGGGGTGGGGAAACACCATATATTTT.

The chain links TRBV19 to TRBJ2-7; no definite D call. V dropped 5 bases and J dropped 3 bases, with 11 bases sitting between them. This CDR3 comprises 13 residues. The germline CDR1 and CDR2 sequences are LNHDA and SQIVND (reference sequence). CDR3 region: CASSPSSFYEQYF. In DNA form, the CDR3 reads TGTGCCAGTAGTCCTTCGTCCTTCTACGAGCAGTACTTC.

This clone was seen once. V usage is TRBV19 and J usage is TRBJ2-5; the match to TRBD2 covers 11 bases. The ends lost 6 bases at V and 2 bases at J; junction bases unmatched: 5. The CDR3 covers 15 residues. Germline-derived CDR1 and CDR2 are LNHDA and SQIVND (reference sequence). The CDR3 coding sequence is TGTGCCAGTAGGGGACTAGCGGAAAAACAAGAGACCCAGTACTTC. Protein product: CASRGLAEKQETQYF.

Concerning this clone: The germline gene is not matched at one end of the junction; a read error may be the cause. The J gene is TRBJ1-2, the V gene TRBV6-5; 7 bases fit TRBD1. The CDR3 length is 13 residues. Germline CDR1 and CDR2: MNHEY and SVGAGI. In nucleotides, the CDR3 is TGTGCCAGCACCAGGACAGGCAACTATGACTACACCTTC. Translating it yields CASTRTGNYDYTF.

This clone was seen just once. The chain carries TRBV7-2 and TRBJ2-2; the match to TRBD2 covers 9 bases. The CDR3 consists of 17 residues. Germline V gene sequence: CDR1 SGHTA, CDR2 FQGNSA. The V gene end was trimmed by 5 bases and the J gene end by 5 bases; junction bases not matched to a gene: 12. The CDR3 DNA is TGTGCCAGCAGCCCCCCGGGACTAGCCTTGAGGACCGGGGAGCTGTTTTTT. Translation gives CASSPPGLALRTGELFF.

The chain joins TRBV6-1 to TRBJ1-5; D call uncertain. The CDR3 runs to 15 residues. Germline CDR1 reads MNHNS; CDR2 reads SASEGT. Deletions cut 1 base from V and 3 bases from J, with 10 bases between. The CDR3 DNA follows: TGTGCCAGCAGTGAAGTTGACGGGGACAATCAGCCCCAGCATTTT. Its protein is CASSEVDGDNQPQHF.